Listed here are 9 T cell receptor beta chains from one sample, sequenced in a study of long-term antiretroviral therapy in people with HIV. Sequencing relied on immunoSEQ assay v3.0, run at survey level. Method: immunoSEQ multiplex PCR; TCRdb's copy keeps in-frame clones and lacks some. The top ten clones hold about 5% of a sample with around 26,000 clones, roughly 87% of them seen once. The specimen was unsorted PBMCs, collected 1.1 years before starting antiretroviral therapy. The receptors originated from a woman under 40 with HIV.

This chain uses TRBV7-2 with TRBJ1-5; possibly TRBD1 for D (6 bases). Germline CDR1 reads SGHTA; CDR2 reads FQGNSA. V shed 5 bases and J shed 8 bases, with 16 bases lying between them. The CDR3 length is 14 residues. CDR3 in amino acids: CASSPGHPIKPQHF. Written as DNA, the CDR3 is TGTGCCAGCAGCCCGGGACACCCCATAAAGCCCCAGCATTTT.

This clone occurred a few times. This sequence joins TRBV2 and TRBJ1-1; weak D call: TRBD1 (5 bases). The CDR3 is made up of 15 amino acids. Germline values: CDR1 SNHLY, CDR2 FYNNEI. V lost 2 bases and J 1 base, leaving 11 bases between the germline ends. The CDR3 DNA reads TGTGCCAGCAGTGAATTGAGACAGAGGAACACTGAAGCTTTCTTT. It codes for CASSELRQRNTEAFF.

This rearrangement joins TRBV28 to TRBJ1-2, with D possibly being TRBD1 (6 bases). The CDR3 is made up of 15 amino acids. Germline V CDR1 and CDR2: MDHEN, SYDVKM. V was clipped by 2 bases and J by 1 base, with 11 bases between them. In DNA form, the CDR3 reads TGTGCCAGCAGTTTACGGGACACGGGTAACTATGGCTACACCTTC. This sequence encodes CASSLRDTGNYGYTF.

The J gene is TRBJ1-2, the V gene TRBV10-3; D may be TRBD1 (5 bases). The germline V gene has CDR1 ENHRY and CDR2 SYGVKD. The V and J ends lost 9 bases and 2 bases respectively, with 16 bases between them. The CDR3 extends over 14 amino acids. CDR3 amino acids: CAIAGDVRNYGYTF. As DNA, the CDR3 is TGTGCCATAGCTGGGGACGTAAGAAACTATGGCTACACCTTC.

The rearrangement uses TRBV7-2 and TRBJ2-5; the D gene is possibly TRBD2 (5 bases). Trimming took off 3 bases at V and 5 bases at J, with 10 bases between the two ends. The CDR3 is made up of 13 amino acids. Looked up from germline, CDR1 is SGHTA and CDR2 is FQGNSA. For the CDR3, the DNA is TGTGCCAGCAGCTTCGGGGTGAGGGAGACCCAGTACTTC. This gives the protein CASSFGVRETQYF.

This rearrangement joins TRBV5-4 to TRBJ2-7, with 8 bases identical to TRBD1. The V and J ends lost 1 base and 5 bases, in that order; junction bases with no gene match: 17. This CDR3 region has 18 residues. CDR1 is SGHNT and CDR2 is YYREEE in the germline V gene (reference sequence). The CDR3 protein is CASSLTGGISPNRNEQYV. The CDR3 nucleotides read TGTGCCAGCAGCTTGACAGGGGGGATCTCTCCCAACCGGAACGAGCAGTACGTC.

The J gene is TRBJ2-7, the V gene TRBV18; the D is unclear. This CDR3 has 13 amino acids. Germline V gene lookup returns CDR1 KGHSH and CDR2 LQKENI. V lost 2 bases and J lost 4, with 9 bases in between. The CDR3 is CASSPNRVYEQYF. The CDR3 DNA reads TGTGCCAGCTCACCAAACCGCGTGTACGAGCAGTACTTC.

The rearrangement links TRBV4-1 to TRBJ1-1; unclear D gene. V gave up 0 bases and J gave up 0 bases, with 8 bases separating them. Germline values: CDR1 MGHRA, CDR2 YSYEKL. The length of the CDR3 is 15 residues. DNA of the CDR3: TGCGCCAGCAGCCAAGATAACCCAGTGAACACTGAAGCTTTCTTT. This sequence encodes CASSQDNPVNTEAFF.

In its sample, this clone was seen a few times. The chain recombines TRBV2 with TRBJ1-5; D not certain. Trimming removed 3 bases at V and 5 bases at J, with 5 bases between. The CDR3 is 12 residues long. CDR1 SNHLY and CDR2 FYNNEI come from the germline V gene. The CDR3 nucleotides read TGTGCCAGCAGTGATGTAGATCAGCCCCAGCATTTT. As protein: CASSDVDQPQHF.